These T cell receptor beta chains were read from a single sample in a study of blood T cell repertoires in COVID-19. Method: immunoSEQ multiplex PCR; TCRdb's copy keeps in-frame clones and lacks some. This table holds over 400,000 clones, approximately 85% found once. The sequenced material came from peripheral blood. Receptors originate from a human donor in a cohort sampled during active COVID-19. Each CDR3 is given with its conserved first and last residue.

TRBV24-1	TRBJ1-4	CATMLPGLGEKLFF
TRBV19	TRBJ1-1	CASSTGSSTEAFF
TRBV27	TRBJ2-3	CASSLRDFADTQYF
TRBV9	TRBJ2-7	CASSVGATGTYEQYF
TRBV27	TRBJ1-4	CASSMGQTEKLFF
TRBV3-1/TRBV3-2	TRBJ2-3	CASKRELSRTDTQYF
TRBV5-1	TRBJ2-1	CASSLPTSGTYSYNEQFF
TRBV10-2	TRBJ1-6	CASSDRGGRNSPLHF
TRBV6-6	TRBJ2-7	CASSTPGQGGDEQYF
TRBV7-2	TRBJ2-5	CASSIQIQETQYF
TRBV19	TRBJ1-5	CASSVTGSNRPQHF
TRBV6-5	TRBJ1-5	CASTTGTGAVQPQHF
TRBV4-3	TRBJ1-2	CASSQDYPADPGYTF
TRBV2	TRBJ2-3	CASRIRTDTQYF
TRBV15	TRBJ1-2	CATSRDGTAAYGYTF
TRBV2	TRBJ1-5	CASSDALGPGQLLNQPQHF
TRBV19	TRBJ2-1	CASIGTSGGYNEQFF
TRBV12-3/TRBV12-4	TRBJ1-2	CASSLHRAGYTF
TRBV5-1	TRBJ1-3	CASSSTGDSGNTIYF
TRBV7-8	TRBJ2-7	CASSAYRGSFYEQYF
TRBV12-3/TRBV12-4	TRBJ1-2	CASSLNGYGYTF
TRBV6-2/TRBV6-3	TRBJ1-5	CASSPQGSQPQHF
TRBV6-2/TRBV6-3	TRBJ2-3	CASSYSLAGGTDTQYF
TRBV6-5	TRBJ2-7	CASRGDIGYEQYF
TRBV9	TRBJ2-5	CASSPPAGLAGSQETQYF
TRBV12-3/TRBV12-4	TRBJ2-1	CASTPPGGNEQFF
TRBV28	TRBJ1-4	CASRETGAVNEKLFF
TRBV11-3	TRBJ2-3	CASSLSGLGGTDTQYF
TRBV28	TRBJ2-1	CASSSPLGPFF
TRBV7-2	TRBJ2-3	CASSLAEARAGTQYF
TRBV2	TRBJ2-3	CASSREGGTDTQYF
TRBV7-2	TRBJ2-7	CASSSARTGGPALGEQYF
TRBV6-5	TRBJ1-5	CASSRDRVQPQHF
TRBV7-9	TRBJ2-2	CASSLEGTGGPNTGELFF
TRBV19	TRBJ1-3	CASTAGFSGNTIYF
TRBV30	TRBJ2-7	CAWIPAGAYEQYF
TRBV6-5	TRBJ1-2	CASSYSDSYGYTF
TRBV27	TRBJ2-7	CASSPRQGGYEQYF
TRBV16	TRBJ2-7	CASSRRQGDLYEQYF
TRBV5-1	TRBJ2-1	CASSLLGVGSNEQFF
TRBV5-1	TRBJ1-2	CASSLVAGGADGYTF
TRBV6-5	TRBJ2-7	CASSYSYRLAGRQYF
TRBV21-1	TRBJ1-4	CASSKASGGWNEKLFF
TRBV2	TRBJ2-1	CASSGLADNEQFF
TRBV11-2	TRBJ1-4	CASSLGGTKLFF